The 32 T cell receptor beta chains below come from one sample, sequenced in a study of PD-L1 blockade in urothelial cancer. Profiling relied on immunoSEQ multiplex PCR, and the TCRdb table lists in-frame clones only, not all of them. The table records 38,000 or so clones, around 83% of them present only once. Here the sequenced sample was PBMCs, taken around atezolizumab (anti-PD-L1) treatment. These receptors were obtained from a man aged 60 to 69 with urothelial cancer.

The rearrangement uses TRBV19 and TRBJ2-6, with D unclear. The CDR3 consists of 13 residues. Germline V CDR1 and CDR2: LNHDA, SQIVND (reference sequence). The V gene lost 2 bases and the J gene lost 5 bases, with 4 bases spanning the gap. The CDR3 sequence: CASSISRANVLTF. CDR3 sequence (DNA): TGTGCCAGTAGTATATCTAGGGCCAACGTCCTGACTTTC.

In its sample, this clone was seen a few times. The J gene is TRBJ2-2, the V gene TRBV9, with D unclear. This CDR3 spans 13 amino acids. Per the germline V gene, CDR1 is SGDLS and CDR2 is YYNGEE. V dropped 4 bases and J dropped 6 bases, with 10 bases sitting between them. The DNA for the CDR3 is TGTGCCAGCAGCCCCGCGAGATCCGGGGAGCTGTTTTTT. It is translated as CASSPARSGELFF. Filled out from reference TRBV9 and TRBJ2-2, the complete variable domain reads DSGVTQTPKHLITATGQRVTLRCSPRSGDLSVYWYQQSLDQGLQFLIQYYNGEERAKGNILERFSAQQFPDLHSELNLSSLELGDSALYFCASSPARSGELFFGEGSRLTVL.

The rearrangement links TRBV6-6 to TRBJ2-1; D gene ambiguous. Trimming removed 5 bases from V and 6 bases from J, with 14 bases in between. CDR1 is MNHNY, CDR2 SVGAGI, per germline (reference sequence). The CDR3 is 14 amino acids. The CDR3 sequence is CASSPGLGGNEQFF. DNA for the CDR3: TGTGCCAGCAGTCCAGGTTTGGGTGGCAATGAGCAGTTCTTC.

The CDR3 region has the DNA TGTGCCAGCAGCGTCTGGGACATGAGAGATGGCTACACCTTC. Encoded protein: CASSVWDMRDGYTF. V usage is TRBV9 and J usage is TRBJ1-2; perhaps TRBD1 as D (6 bases). Germline V CDR1 and CDR2: SGDLS, YYNGEE. The ends were cut back, 2 bases at V and 6 bases at J, with 14 bases in the middle. The CDR3 sequence is 14 residues long.

V usage is TRBV14 and J usage is TRBJ2-5; TRBD2 matches at 10 bases. From germline, CDR1 is SGHDN and CDR2 FVKESK. The CDR3 runs to 16 residues. Losses at the gene ends were 4 bases for V and 5 bases for J; bases not matched to a gene: 10. The chain's CDR3 is CASSLRVLAGAETQYF. In DNA, the CDR3 is TGTGCCAGCAGCCTAAGGGTTCTAGCGGGGGCGGAGACCCAGTACTTC.

The chain uses TRBV10-3 and TRBJ1-2, with D tentatively TRBD1 (5 bases). This CDR3 is 13 amino acids long. Germline CDR1 ENHRY, CDR2 SYGVKD. Trimming cost V 4 bases and J 4 bases, with 10 bases left between them. CDR3 DNA: TGTGCCATCAGTGGGACACCCTTCTATGGCTACACCTTC. Its protein is CAISGTPFYGYTF.

The chain employs TRBV7-2 and TRBJ2-7, with D hard to call. Germline V gives CDR1 SGHTA, CDR2 FQGNSA. The CDR3 consists of 13 residues. The V and J ends lost 4 bases and 2 bases respectively, with 9 bases between them. CDR3 sequence reads: CASSSTDTYEQYF. The CDR3 DNA follows: TGTGCCAGCAGCTCGACTGATACCTACGAGCAGTACTTC.

In its sample, this clone was seen many times. This chain uses TRBV6-5 with TRBJ1-5; D gene uncertain. In germline, CDR1 is MNHEY, CDR2 SVGAGI. V dropped 7 bases and J dropped 2 bases, with 12 bases sitting between them. The CDR3 runs 14 residues. CDR3 sequence reads: CASTHGPGNQPQHF. The CDR3 coding sequence is TGTGCCAGCACCCACGGTCCCGGCAATCAGCCCCAGCATTTT.

The gene calls are TRBV16 and TRBJ2-1; no definite D call. The CDR3 loop spans 13 amino acids. Trimming cost V 4 bases and J 6 bases, with 10 bases left between them. The germline V gene has CDR1 KGHSY and CDR2 FQNENV. The CDR3 DNA sequence: TGTGCCAGCAGCCGATATACTGGCAATGAGCAGTTCTTC. This sequence encodes CASSRYTGNEQFF.

CDR3 sequence reads: CASSTRGSGALVEQFF. The CDR3 DNA reads TGTGCCAGTAGCACACGGGGTAGCGGGGCCCTGGTTGAGCAGTTCTTC. The chain employs TRBV19 and TRBJ2-1; TRBD2 matches 8 bases. Germline V gene sequence: CDR1 LNHDA, CDR2 SQIVND (reference sequence). V lost 6 bases, J lost 9 bases, and 16 bases stayed unmatched. This CDR3 contains 16 residues.

This chain joins TRBV29-1 and TRBJ2-1; D may be TRBD1 (6 bases). In germline, CDR1 is SQVTM, CDR2 ANQGSEA. V was shortened by 5 bases and J by 2 bases, with 16 bases between the two germline ends. This CDR3 is built from 15 residues. The DNA for the CDR3 is TGCAGCGTTAGTGTGTGGGGACAAACCTACAATGAGCAGTTCTTC. The encoded protein is CSVSVWGQTYNEQFF.

The chain carries TRBV2 and TRBJ2-5; weak D call: TRBD1 (6 bases). Deletions cut 5 bases from V and 9 bases from J, with 16 bases between. The CDR3 totals 13 residues. Germline CDR1 reads SNHLY; CDR2 reads FYNNEI. CDR3 protein: CASSQRGGSSQYF. CDR3 sequence (DNA): TGTGCCAGCAGTCAGAGAGGGGGAAGTTCCCAGTACTTC.

The V call is TRBV7-2, the J call TRBJ1-1, with TRBD1 as a possible D gene (5 bases). CDR1 is SGHTA, CDR2 FQGNSA, per germline. This CDR3 is built from 14 residues. Trimming stripped 6 bases from V and 1 base from J, with 12 bases between. The chain's CDR3 is CASRPGGRNTEAFF. CDR3 nucleotides: TGTGCCAGCAGACCGGGGGGGAGGAACACTGAAGCTTTCTTT.

The chain has TRBV5-1 and TRBJ2-1; the match to TRBD1 covers 11 bases. The germline V gene encodes CDR1 SGHRS and CDR2 YFSETQ. Trimming at V came to 4 bases and at J to 5 bases, leaving 5 bases not matched to a gene. This CDR3 is 15 amino acids long. CDR3 DNA sequence: TGCGCCAGCAGCCCTGGGACAGGGGGGGACAATGAGCAGTTCTTC. This encodes CASSPGTGGDNEQFF.

The sample holds a few counts of this clone. The chain links TRBV6-6 to TRBJ2-2; weak D call: TRBD1 (5 bases). V was clipped by 6 bases and J by 6 bases, with 8 bases between them. The CDR3 runs 12 residues. The germline V gene encodes CDR1 MNHNY and CDR2 SVGAGI (reference sequence). CDR3 sequence: CASSLGAGELFF. The CDR3 DNA reads as TGTGCCAGCAGCCTAGGGGCCGGGGAGCTGTTTTTT.

This chain links TRBV6-6 with TRBJ1-5; D may be TRBD1 (5 bases). Germline loops: CDR1 MNHNY, CDR2 SVGAGI (reference sequence). V was pared by 11 bases and J by 3 bases, with 14 bases between. This CDR3 has 13 residues. CDR3 in amino acids: CAAGGSSNQPQHF. The CDR3 DNA reads as TGTGCCGCCGGGGGGAGTTCCAATCAGCCCCAGCATTTT.

This chain connects TRBV29-1 to TRBJ1-2, with D unresolved. V was clipped by 0 bases and J by 2 bases, with 10 bases between them. The length of the CDR3 is 14 residues. CDR1 and CDR2 (germline): SQVTM, ANQGSEA. CDR3 coding DNA: TGCAGCGTTGAAGATCTATACGGGAACTATGGCTACACCTTC. As protein: CSVEDLYGNYGYTF.

This clone was seen more than once but under ten times. J is TRBJ2-5 and V is TRBV19, with D maybe TRBD1 (6 bases). The CDR3 extends over 12 amino acids. Trimming removed 7 bases at V and 4 bases at J, with 10 bases between. Germline CDR1 is LNHDA and CDR2 is SQIVND (reference sequence). CDR3 DNA: TGTGCCAGTAACAGGGATGGAGAGACCCAGTACTTC. Its translation: CASNRDGETQYF.

This chain links TRBV6-5 with TRBJ1-1; maybe TRBD1 (5 bases). Germline V gene sequence: CDR1 MNHEY, CDR2 SVGAGI. CDR3 length: 15 residues. Trimming pared 6 bases from V and 0 bases from J, leaving 14 bases between. The CDR3 loop reads CASRASGGMNTEAFF. The CDR3 DNA is TGTGCCAGCAGAGCCAGCGGGGGGATGAACACTGAAGCTTTCTTT.

The rearrangement uses TRBV5-1 and TRBJ2-7; 8 nucleotides line up with TRBD1. This CDR3 is 14 amino acids long. CDR1 is SGHRS, CDR2 YFSETQ, per germline. V lost 4 bases, J lost 3 bases, and 6 bases stayed unmatched. CDR3 sequence reads: CASSLDGQGYEQYF. The CDR3 nucleotides read TGCGCCAGCAGCCTCGATGGACAGGGCTACGAGCAGTACTTC.

V and J are TRBV29-1 and TRBJ1-2, with 7 bases identical to TRBD1. Per germline, CDR1 SQVTM and CDR2 ANQGSEA. Trimming took 4 bases from V and 6 from J; bases not matched to a gene: 11. The CDR3 consists of 14 residues. The CDR3 loop is CSVVGRGSADGYTF. The CDR3 nucleotides read TGCAGCGTTGTCGGCAGGGGGTCCGCGGATGGCTACACCTTC.

V is TRBV5-4 and J is TRBJ2-5; 14 bases fit TRBD2. Germline V gene data show CDR1 as SGHNT and CDR2 as YYREEE (reference sequence). Losses at the gene ends were 3 bases for V and 1 base for J; bases not matched to a gene: 5. The CDR3 has 17 residues. The CDR3 DNA reads as TGTGCCAGCAGCTCAATGGGACTAGCGGGGGCCCAAGAGACCCAGTACTTC. Protein sequence: CASSSMGLAGAQETQYF. Full variable domain (missing parts from reference TRBV5-4 and TRBJ2-5): ETGVTQSPTHLIKTRGQQVTLRCSSQSGHNTVSWYQQALGQGPQFIFQYYREEENGRGNFPPRFSGLQFPNYSSELNVNALELDDSALYLCASSSMGLAGAQETQYFGPGTRLLVL.

The V and J genes are TRBV5-1 and TRBJ2-7; the match to TRBD2 covers 10 bases. Germline V gene data show CDR1 as SGHRS and CDR2 as YFSETQ. Trimming cost V 3 bases and J 7 bases; bases outside gene matches: 7. The CDR3 spans 14 residues. CDR3 nucleotide sequence: TGCGCCAGCAGCTCCCAACTAGCGGGGCAGGAGCAGTACTTC. Residues: CASSSQLAGQEQYF.

This clone showed up many times. The V call is TRBV7-9, the J call TRBJ2-1; possibly TRBD2 for D (6 bases). Trimming took off 6 bases at V and 4 bases at J, with 10 bases between the two ends. Germline CDR1 is SEHNR and CDR2 is FQNEAQ (reference sequence). This CDR3 contains 13 residues. CDR3 sequence: CASREGSYNEQFF. The CDR3 DNA is TGTGCCAGCAGGGAGGGATCTTACAATGAGCAGTTCTTC.

This chain joins TRBV6-5 and TRBJ2-7; D is perhaps TRBD2 (6 bases). The CDR3 totals 14 residues. Germline CDR1 is MNHEY and CDR2 is SVGAGI. V was cut by 0 bases and J by 3 bases, with 9 bases left in between. CDR3 loop: CASSYSSGDYEQYF. In nucleotides, the CDR3 is TGTGCCAGCAGTTACTCTTCGGGGGACTACGAGCAGTACTTC.

The chain has TRBV19 and TRBJ1-5; D is unclear. The CDR3 runs to 16 residues. Germline V gene lookup returns CDR1 LNHDA and CDR2 SQIVND (reference sequence). V was trimmed by 2 bases and J by 0 bases, leaving 11 bases between them. The CDR3 sequence: CASSISGTYSNQPQHF. As DNA, the CDR3 is TGTGCCAGTAGTATATCAGGAACATATAGCAATCAGCCCCAGCATTTT.

This clone is a singleton in its sample. The rearrangement joins TRBV6-1 to TRBJ2-3, with TRBD2 matching over 10 bases. The junction had 9 bases not matched to a gene; V was cut back by 3 bases and J by 6 bases. The CDR3 extends over 16 amino acids. Germline values: CDR1 MNHNS, CDR2 SASEGT. CDR3 nucleotides: TGTGCCAGCAGTGAGACTTCTAGCGGGGGCATTGATACGCAGTATTTT. This encodes CASSETSSGGIDTQYF.

The chain carries TRBV7-9 and TRBJ1-5; D is unclear. Trimming took off 5 bases at V and 5 bases at J, with 10 bases between the two ends. The CDR3 extends over 13 amino acids. Germline loops: CDR1 SEHNR, CDR2 FQNEAQ (reference sequence). This CDR3 reads CASSPSFDQPQHF. CDR3 nucleotide sequence: TGTGCCAGCAGCCCCAGTTTTGATCAGCCCCAGCATTTT.

This clone came up a few times. The chain couples TRBV7-2 to TRBJ2-6, with D tentatively TRBD1 (5 bases). Trimming took off 5 bases at V and 0 bases at J, with 14 bases between the two ends. The CDR3 is 17 amino acids. CDR1 is SGHTA, CDR2 FQGNSA, per germline. The CDR3, as DNA: TGTGCCAGCAGCCCGACAGCTAGAAGCTCTGGGGCCAACGTCCTGACTTTC. Translation: CASSPTARSSGANVLTF.

This clone has only a few counts. V gene TRBV7-8 combines with J gene TRBJ2-1, with D hard to call. With 1 base removed from V and 5 bases from J, the gap between germline ends came to 6 bases. CDR1 is SGHVS and CDR2 is FQNEAQ in the germline V gene. This CDR3 region has 13 residues. The CDR3 DNA reads TGTGCCAGCAGCTTAGGGCCGAACAATGAGCAGTTCTTC. This encodes CASSLGPNNEQFF. The full variable domain, rest sourced from reference TRBV7-8 and TRBJ2-1, is GAGVSQSPRYKVAKRGQDVALRCDPISGHVSLFWYQQALGQGPEFLTYFQNEAQLDKSGLPSDRFFAERPEGSVSTLKIQRTQQEDSAVYLCASSLGPNNEQFFGPGTRLTVL.

The chain is built from TRBV5-1 and TRBJ2-1; 7 bases are shared with TRBD2. Per the germline V gene, CDR1 is SGHRS and CDR2 is YFSETQ. The CDR3 length is 15 residues. The ends lost 4 bases at V and 4 bases at J; junction bases unmatched: 8. The CDR3 region has the DNA TGCGCCAGCAGCCCAGGCGGGAGCCAATACAATGAGCAGTTCTTC. Amino acids: CASSPGGSQYNEQFF.

CDR3 sequence reads: CASSPQSGTGWGYTF. The DNA for the CDR3 is TGTGCCAGCAGCCCTCAATCCGGGACAGGGTGGGGCTACACCTTC. This sequence joins TRBV7-2 and TRBJ1-2; 9 bases line up with TRBD1. Germline lookup yields CDR1 SGHTA and CDR2 FQGNSA. The CDR3 is 15 residues long. V shed 5 bases, J shed 8 bases, and the junction held 12 bases outside the gene matches.